Below, one T cell receptor beta chain is given with its context. This CDR3 comprises 12 residues. Germline V lookup: CDR1 LGHNT, CDR2 FRNRAP. Trimming took 0 bases from V and 9 from J, leaving 6 bases between them. The data originate from a study of control samples from healthy donors and cancer patients. Data came from immunoSEQ multiplex PCR; TCRdb stores just in-frame clones and leaves some out. The sample includes approximately 100,000 clones, around 89% of them seen just once. The sequenced material came from blood. The source is a man younger than 40 in good health. V is TRBV12-5 and J is TRBJ1-5; no clear D gene. In DNA, the CDR3 is TGTGCTAGTGGTTTGGTACGAGGGCCCCAGCATTTT. Translating gives CASGLVRGPQHF.